This entry describes one T cell receptor beta chain. Its antigen is still unknown. This sample is part of a study of OX40 agonist ivuxolimab in advanced cancers. Study overall: Earlier anti-PD-1, anti-PD-L1 or anti-CTLA-4 therapy was permitted; about 39% had received some.

General observations from the study: Blood T cells, both CD4+ and CD8+, expanded clonally by week 6 at 0.1 to 3.0 mg/kg.

Here immunoSEQ multiplex PCR was the method, and the copy in TCRdb shows in-frame clones only, minus some. The data contain 110,000 or so clones, 85% to 95% of them singletons. Trimming cost V 5 bases and J 0 bases; bases outside gene matches: 4. This CDR3 is 14 amino acids long. Germline-derived CDR1 and CDR2 are SGHAT and FQNNGV. This chain uses TRBV11-2 with TRBJ2-7; 7 bases align to TRBD1. This clonotype was obtained from an adult with an advanced solid tumor such as melanoma, head and neck, liver or kidney cancer. The starting material was CD4+ or CD8+ T cells sorted from blood, obtained in a trial of the OX40 agonist ivuxolimab. CDR3 sequence: CASSPGQVSYEQYF. The CDR3 DNA sequence: TGTGCCAGCAGCCCAGGACAGGTCTCCTACGAGCAGTACTTC.